These 18 T cell receptor beta chains were sequenced from one sample in a study of glioma-infiltrating T cells after dendritic cell vaccination. Method: immunoSEQ multiplex PCR; TCRdb's copy keeps in-frame clones and lacks some. The table records about 87,000 clones, over 80% of them present only once. Time point here: after dendritic cell vaccination, including at tumor progression/relapse. Sequenced here: blood, sampled after dendritic cell vaccination. These receptors were obtained from a human donor with glioblastoma.

V is TRBV18 and J is TRBJ2-3; TRBD2 matches 10 bases. Trimming cost V 6 bases and J 0 bases; bases outside gene matches: 6. Germline CDR1 KGHSH, CDR2 LQKENI. There are 16 residues in the CDR3. The CDR3 sequence is CASSPGLAASTDTQYF. As DNA, the CDR3 is TGTGCCAGCTCCCCAGGACTAGCGGCCAGCACAGATACGCAGTATTTT.

CDR3 DNA sequence: TGTGCCAGCAGCTTAGCGCCCGGGACAGGGATCACTGAAGCTTTCTTT. This sequence encodes CASSLAPGTGITEAFF. The chain is built from TRBV7-2 and TRBJ1-1; TRBD1 matches at 9 bases. CDR1 and CDR2 (germline): SGHTA, FQGNSA. This CDR3 spans 16 amino acids. J gave up 4 bases and V 0 bases, and 6 bases lay outside the gene matches.

The chain carries TRBV2 and TRBJ2-7, with 8 bases identical to TRBD2. The V gene end was trimmed by 3 bases and the J gene end by 3 bases; junction bases not matched to a gene: 7. Germline CDR1 is SNHLY and CDR2 is FYNNEI. The CDR3 spans 15 residues. The CDR3 is CASSDSGEPHYEQYF. The CDR3 nucleotides read TGTGCCAGCAGTGATAGCGGGGAGCCGCACTACGAGCAGTACTTC.

V gene TRBV19 combines with J gene TRBJ2-2, with D maybe TRBD2 (6 bases). This CDR3 is built from 14 residues. Trimming stripped 3 bases from V and 5 bases from J, with 10 bases between. Germline loops: CDR1 LNHDA, CDR2 SQIVND (reference sequence). The CDR3 sequence: CASSMEGITGELFF. DNA of the CDR3: TGTGCCAGTAGTATGGAGGGGATAACCGGGGAGCTGTTTTTT.

The chain has TRBV5-4 and TRBJ1-6; 9 bases match TRBD1. The germline V gene has CDR1 SGHNT and CDR2 YYREEE (reference sequence). V dropped 0 bases and J dropped 8; count of bases not matched to a gene: 3. The CDR3 runs to 15 residues. The CDR3 DNA follows: TGTGCCAGCAGCTTGGTGGGGACAGGGCATTCACCCCTCCACTTT. Translating it yields CASSLVGTGHSPLHF.

This chain joins TRBV10-3 and TRBJ2-5; TRBD2 matches 11 bases. Germline V gene data show CDR1 as ENHRY and CDR2 as SYGVKD. The CDR3 has 15 residues. V was pared by 9 bases and J by 3 bases, with 9 bases of the junction left unmatched. The CDR3 bases are TGTGCCATTGGACCCGGGACTAGCGGAGAAGAGACCCAGTACTTC. Translation: CAIGPGTSGEETQYF.

For the CDR3, the DNA is TGTGCCAGTAGTATAGTTGGCGGGAGCAATCAGCCCCAGCATTTT. It is translated as CASSIVGGSNQPQHF. The chain joins TRBV19 to TRBJ1-5, with D unresolved. Per germline, CDR1 LNHDA and CDR2 SQIVND (reference sequence). V was clipped by 1 base and J by 1 base, with 8 bases between them. The CDR3 is made up of 15 amino acids.

This clone was detected only a few times. The chain joins TRBV4-1 to TRBJ2-1, with D maybe TRBD1 (5 bases). V was clipped by 6 bases and J by 0 bases, with 15 bases between them. In germline, CDR1 is MGHRA, CDR2 YSYEKL. The CDR3 totals 16 residues. As DNA, the CDR3 is TGCGCCAGCAGGGAGCTGGGGCGGAGCTCCTACAATGAGCAGTTCTTC. It yields the protein CASRELGRSSYNEQFF.

The genes are TRBV4-2 and TRBJ1-6; D is unclear. The germline gives CDR1 LGHNA, CDR2 YNFKEQ. Trimming removed 2 bases from V and 7 bases from J, with 15 bases in between. This CDR3 spans 16 amino acids. The CDR3 DNA sequence: TGTGCCAGCAGCCAATACCTAGGTGATGGGAATTCACCCCTCCACTTT. It yields the protein CASSQYLGDGNSPLHF.

The chain uses TRBV5-1 and TRBJ1-1; 8 bases match TRBD1. Germline lookup yields CDR1 SGHRS and CDR2 YFSETQ. The CDR3 consists of 16 residues. V trimming: 5 bases; J trimming: 1 base; junction bases outside the gene matches: 10. The CDR3 region is CASRPNLGTGNTEAFF. The CDR3 DNA follows: TGCGCCAGCAGACCAAATCTTGGGACAGGGAACACTGAAGCTTTCTTT. Full variable domain (missing parts from reference TRBV5-1 and TRBJ1-1): KAGVTQTPRYLIKTRGQQVTLSCSPISGHRSVSWYQQTPGQGLQFLFEYFSETQRNKGNFPGRFSGRQFSNSRSEMNVSTLELGDSALYLCASRPNLGTGNTEAFFGQGTRLTVV.

J is TRBJ2-5 and V is TRBV9; D is possibly TRBD2 (6 bases). With 0 bases removed from V and 5 bases from J, the gap between germline ends came to 8 bases. Germline V gene lookup returns CDR1 SGDLS and CDR2 YYNGEE. The CDR3 contains 13 residues. Written as DNA, the CDR3 is TGTGCCAGCAGCGTAGATGGGAGGGAGACCCAGTACTTC. Protein product: CASSVDGRETQYF. Full variable domain (remainder filled in from reference TRBV9 and TRBJ2-5): DSGVTQTPKHLITATGQRVTLRCSPRSGDLSVYWYQQSLDQGLQFLIQYYNGEERAKGNILERFSAQQFPDLHSELNLSSLELGDSALYFCASSVDGRETQYFGPGTRLLVL.

The chain combines TRBV6-5 with TRBJ2-7; 10 positions match TRBD1. This CDR3 spans 15 amino acids. Germline CDR1 and CDR2: MNHEY and SVGAGI. Trimming cost V 5 bases and J 7 bases; bases outside gene matches: 11. The CDR3 loop is CASSPGTGVTEEQYF. The CDR3 DNA follows: TGTGCCAGCAGTCCCGGGACAGGGGTAACCGAGGAGCAGTACTTC.

This clone was observed a handful of times. The chain combines TRBV6-5 with TRBJ2-3; TRBD2 aligns across 12 bases. V lost 4 bases, J lost 9 bases, and 8 bases stayed unmatched. The CDR3 length is 15 residues. Per the germline V gene, CDR1 is MNHEY and CDR2 is SVGAGI. In DNA, the CDR3 is TGTGCCAGCAGTTCCCCTAGCGGGGGGGCGGGAACGCAGTATTTT. This translates into CASSSPSGGAGTQYF.

This chain uses TRBV19 with TRBJ1-4; D not certain. The V and J ends lost 5 bases and 1 base respectively, with 11 bases between them. CDR3 length: 15 amino acids. The germline CDR1 and CDR2 sequences are LNHDA and SQIVND (reference sequence). The CDR3 loop reads CASSSGGRTNEKLFF. Written as DNA, the CDR3 is TGTGCCAGTAGTTCTGGTGGGAGAACTAATGAAAAACTGTTTTTT.

This clone appeared a single time. The chain couples TRBV12-5 to TRBJ1-6, with 9 bases aligning to TRBD1. The J segment lost 9 bases and the V segment lost 7 bases, leaving 10 bases of the junction unmatched. Per germline, CDR1 LGHNT and CDR2 FRNRAP. This CDR3 comprises 15 residues. This CDR3 reads CASAQETGGSSPLHF. The CDR3 nucleotides read TGTGCTAGTGCCCAAGAGACAGGGGGTAGTTCACCCCTCCACTTT.

The chain has TRBV5-4 and TRBJ2-2; possible D gene TRBD2, 7 bases. In germline, CDR1 is SGHNT, CDR2 YYREEE (reference sequence). The V gene lost 4 bases and the J gene lost 1 base, with 14 bases spanning the gap. CDR3 length: 16 residues. The CDR3 nucleotides read TGTGCCAGCAGCGGACGGCGGGGGCTGAACACCGGGGAGCTGTTTTTT. Its translation is CASSGRRGLNTGELFF.

The V call is TRBV4-2, the J call TRBJ2-3, with TRBD2 identical over 10 bases. Germline assignment: CDR1 LGHNA and CDR2 YNFKEQ. This CDR3 contains 16 residues. V was pared by 0 bases and J by 8 bases, with 8 bases of the junction left unmatched. CDR3 sequence (DNA): TGTGCCAGCAGCCAAGATCCATCAGCGGGGGGGGGTACGCAGTATTTT. This gives the protein CASSQDPSAGGGTQYF.

The chain is built from TRBV9 and TRBJ2-1, with 12 positions matching TRBD1. The germline V gene has CDR1 SGDLS and CDR2 YYNGEE. With V trimmed by 1 base and J by 6 bases, 11 bases remained unmatched. The CDR3 consists of 18 residues. CDR3 amino acids: CASSVSGTGGKLGNEQFF. The CDR3 nucleotides read TGTGCCAGCAGCGTATCTGGGACAGGGGGCAAGCTAGGCAATGAGCAGTTCTTC.